This T cell receptor (beta chain) appears in the sequencing data of a study of identical twins. This clonotype was observed many times. Using its own MiXCR run on the 5' RACE reads, TCRdb lists one record per CDR3 protein. The sample lists 600,000 to 850,000 distinct CDR3 sequences; 15% to 20% were seen once. The sample also formed part of further work on T cells expressing NK-cell markers. From that study: It was sorted CD3+CD56-NKG2C+, CD3+CD56+NKG2C- and CD3+CD56+NKG2C+ T cells that provided the TCR beta repertoires. Among CD8+ T cells from five or six donors, dominant NKG2C+ clonotypes accounted for roughly 1.0-7.0%.

This TCR came from a woman aged 18-29 years in good health. The sequenced sample was PBMCs.

The CDR3 sequence: CASSSGTANYGYTF. In DNA, the CDR3 is TGTGCCAGCAGTTCAGGGACCGCGAACTATGGCTACACCTTC. V is TRBV12-3 or TRBV12-4 and J is TRBJ1-2; maybe TRBD1 (5 bases). The CDR3 runs to 14 residues. V lost 4 bases to trimming and J lost 2 bases, with 11 bases between them.